Listed below are T cell receptor beta chains from one sample, sequenced in a study of regulatory T cells in long-lasting Graves disease. TCRdb re-analysed the multiplex PCR reads in MiXCR, keeping a single row per CDR3 protein. The repertoire holds approximately 490,000 distinct CDR3 sequences, with around 15% as singletons. This sample was also put to use in a study of T cells in Graves' hyperthyroidism and ophthalmopathy.

Material: peripheral blood mononuclear cells (PBMCs), obtained at new diagnosis, from a patient treated with antithyroid drugs. These receptors originate from a man aged 35-49 years with Graves disease. Each CDR3 is given with its conserved first and last residue. Fields, in order: J gene, CDR3 length, D gene, clone size, V gene, CDR3 DNA, CDR3 protein. The D gene is left open where the match is weak. The size field reads once, few or many counts, or a class when the clone is expanded.

J gene: TRBJ1-3; CDR3 length: 16; D gene: TRBD1; clone size: few; V gene: TRBV20-1; CDR3 DNA: TGCAGTGCCTGGGGACAGGGGGCTATGTCTGGAAACACCATATATTTT; CDR3 protein: CSAWGQGAMSGNTIYF
J gene: TRBJ2-4; CDR3 length: 14; D gene: NA; clone size: few; V gene: TRBV4-1; CDR3 DNA: TGCGCCAGCAGCCAAGGAATCTGGGAAAACATTCAGTACTTC; CDR3 protein: CASSQGIWENIQYF
J gene: TRBJ2-3; CDR3 length: 15; D gene: TRBD2; clone size: many; V gene: TRBV28; CDR3 DNA: TGTGCCAGCAGTTTAGGCCTAGCGGGAGTTGATACGCAGTATTTT; CDR3 protein: CASSLGLAGVDTQYF
J gene: TRBJ2-7; CDR3 length: 13; D gene: NA; clone size: many; V gene: TRBV11-2; CDR3 DNA: TGTGCCAGCAGCTTAGATCTCCAGGAAAGATCGAACTTC; CDR3 protein: CASSLDLQERSNF
J gene: TRBJ1-5; CDR3 length: 16; D gene: TRBD1; clone size: many; V gene: TRBV6-1; CDR3 DNA: TGTGCCAGCATCCTACAGGGGGCTCAATTATTTGGGCCCCAGCATTTT; CDR3 protein: CASILQGAQLFGPQHF
J gene: TRBJ2-3; CDR3 length: 17; D gene: TRBD2; clone size: many; V gene: TRBV12-3/TRBV12-4; CDR3 DNA: TGTGCCAGCAGTTCCTTCCCACAGCGGGAGGCCACAGATACGCAGTATTTT; CDR3 protein: CASSSFPQREATDTQYF
J gene: TRBJ2-1; CDR3 length: 15; D gene: NA; clone size: few; V gene: TRBV12-3/TRBV12-4; CDR3 DNA: TGTGCCGGCAGTTTAGTACTTGGCTCCTACAATGAGCAGTTCTTC; CDR3 protein: CAGSLVLGSYNEQFF
J gene: TRBJ2-7; CDR3 length: 17; D gene: TRBD2; clone size: few; V gene: TRBV4-2; CDR3 DNA: TGTGCCAGCAGCCAAGCTACTAGCGGGGCCAGCTCCTACGAGCAGTACTTC; CDR3 protein: CASSQATSGASSYEQYF
J gene: TRBJ1-6; CDR3 length: 14; D gene: TRBD1; clone size: many; V gene: TRBV28; CDR3 DNA: TGTGCCAGCGGGCAGGGGGCGAATAATTCACCCCTCCACTTT; CDR3 protein: CASGQGANNSPLHF
J gene: TRBJ2-7; CDR3 length: 14; D gene: NA; clone size: many; V gene: TRBV7-9; CDR3 DNA: TGTGCCAGCAGCTTAGCCGTCTATACCTACGAGCAGTACTTC; CDR3 protein: CASSLAVYTYEQYF